A single sample gave rise to the 18 T cell receptor beta chains below, sequenced in a study of T-cell memory formation after mild COVID-19. TCRdb re-derived calls from the 5' RACE reads in MiXCR, one entry per CDR3 protein. The sample lists 300,000 to 400,000 distinct CDR3 sequences, about 16% occurring once. The sample consisted of PBMCs or a T cell subset sorted from them (not recorded which). The receptors originated from a man between 18 and 29 years old who had mild COVID-19 (a few samples of this study predate the infection). Cell type and time point are not known.

The table lists this clonotype with a few counts. CDR3 protein: CASSQGAGVPVEAFF. CDR3 DNA: TGCGCCAGCAGTCAGGGGGCGGGTGTCCCGGTCGAAGCTTTCTTT. The genes are TRBV5-1 and TRBJ1-1; 8 positions match TRBD1. Germline CDR1 SGHRS, CDR2 YFSETQ. This CDR3 has 15 residues. Unmatched junction bases numbered 14, after V lost 5 bases and J lost 8 bases.

This chain connects TRBV5-6 to TRBJ2-1, with 16 bases fitting TRBD2. V trimming: 4 bases; J trimming: 13 bases; junction bases outside the gene matches: 8. Germline CDR1 and CDR2: SGHDT and YYEEEE. The CDR3 extends over 15 amino acids. The CDR3 here is CASSRPGLAGGHQFF. CDR3 nucleotides: TGTGCCAGCAGCCGACCGGGACTAGCGGGGGGGCATCAGTTCTTC.

This clonotype was seen only a few times. The chain recombines TRBV5-1 with TRBJ2-1; D uncertain. V shed 0 bases and J shed 0 bases, with 16 bases lying between them. The germline V gene encodes CDR1 SGHRS and CDR2 YFSETQ. CDR3 length equals 18 residues. The CDR3 spells CASSLAEVAISSYNEQFF. DNA of the CDR3: TGCGCCAGCAGCTTGGCCGAAGTCGCGATTAGCTCCTACAATGAGCAGTTCTTC.

The chain employs TRBV5-1 and TRBJ1-1; 8 bases align to TRBD1. The junction had 3 bases not matched to a gene; V was cut back by 4 bases and J by 1 base. Looked up from germline, CDR1 is SGHRS and CDR2 is YFSETQ. The CDR3 consists of 14 residues. The DNA of the CDR3 is TGCGCCAGCAGCGTTACAGGGGGGAACACTGAAGCTTTCTTT. Protein sequence: CASSVTGGNTEAFF.

The V and J genes are TRBV6-2 or TRBV6-3 and TRBJ2-7; the D gene is possibly TRBD1 (5 bases). Germline V gives CDR1 MNHEY, CDR2 SVGEGT. CDR3 length: 13 residues. The V end lost 5 bases, the J end lost 5 bases, and 13 bases lay between the germline ends. The CDR3 is CASSHQGTHEQYV. CDR3 DNA: TGTGCCAGCAGTCATCAGGGTACCCACGAGCAGTACGTC.

The chain links TRBV10-3 to TRBJ2-7, with D perhaps matching TRBD1 or TRBD2 (6 bases each). The CDR3 runs to 13 residues. Trimming shortened V by 8 bases and J by 6 bases, and 17 bases separated the two germline ends. Germline V gene data show CDR1 as ENHRY and CDR2 as SYGVKD. CDR3 protein: CAIGGGLVREQYF. The DNA for the CDR3 is TGTGCCATCGGAGGGGGGCTGGTTCGCGAGCAGTACTTC.

This clonotype was observed a handful of times. The chain combines TRBV6-5 with TRBJ2-1, with 7 bases matching TRBD1. CDR1 is MNHEY and CDR2 is SVGAGI in the germline V gene. Germline trimming cut 6 bases from V and 2 bases from J; bases unmatched to any gene: 7. The CDR3 totals 15 residues. The CDR3: CASSHGTVTYNEQFF. The CDR3 DNA follows: TGTGCCAGCAGCCACGGGACAGTCACCTACAATGAGCAGTTCTTC.

V gene TRBV24-1 combines with J gene TRBJ1-6, with D unclear. Trimming removed 5 bases at V and 10 bases at J, with 11 bases between. Germline CDR1 reads KGHDR; CDR2 reads SFDVKD. The CDR3 has 13 residues. The CDR3 here is CATSGGHLSPLHF. The DNA for the CDR3 is TGTGCCACCAGTGGAGGGCACTTATCACCCCTCCACTTT.

This clonotype has just a few counts. The rearrangement uses TRBV6-5 and TRBJ2-4; a possible D gene is TRBD2 (7 bases). V gave up 6 bases and J gave up 6 bases, with 15 bases separating them. This CDR3 is built from 14 residues. In germline, CDR1 is MNHEY, CDR2 SVGAGI. The CDR3 here is CASSPGGGRNIQYF. CDR3 bases: TGTGCCAGCAGCCCCGGGGGCGGGAGAAACATTCAGTACTTC.

The chain joins TRBV5-1 to TRBJ1-1; no clear D gene. Germline V lookup: CDR1 SGHRS, CDR2 YFSETQ. The germline V and J ends were trimmed by 1 base and 7 bases, with 8 bases remaining between them. This CDR3 is 12 amino acids long. The CDR3 coding sequence is TGCGCCAGCAGCTTGATTGGATATGAAGCTTTCTTT. Protein product: CASSLIGYEAFF.

There are a few counts of this clonotype. V is TRBV6-1 and J is TRBJ2-7; D remains ambiguous. Germline loops: CDR1 MNHNS, CDR2 SASEGT. The CDR3 contains 13 residues. V was trimmed by 2 bases and J by 7 bases, leaving 12 bases between them. The chain's CDR3 is CASSESGPREQYF. CDR3 sequence (DNA): TGTGCCAGCAGTGAATCAGGTCCCAGGGAGCAGTACTTC.

Only a few counts were recorded for this clonotype. V gene TRBV24-1 combines with J gene TRBJ2-1, with D perhaps TRBD2 (5 bases). Germline V gives CDR1 KGHDR, CDR2 SFDVKD. V lost 3 bases, J lost 12 bases, and 14 bases lay in between. The CDR3 extends over 13 amino acids. CDR3 nucleotide sequence: TGTGCCACCAGTGATCCGGGGATTCGCATGCAGTTCTTC. It translates to CATSDPGIRMQFF.

The sample holds a few counts of this clonotype. V is TRBV5-1 and J is TRBJ2-2, with D perhaps matching TRBD2 (6 bases). V lost 2 bases and J 5 bases, leaving 13 bases between the germline ends. The germline CDR1 and CDR2 sequences are SGHRS and YFSETQ. CDR3 size: 15 residues. The CDR3 loop is CASSFLPGATGELFF. DNA of the CDR3: TGCGCCAGCAGCTTCCTGCCGGGAGCGACCGGGGAGCTGTTTTTT.

This chain links TRBV6-2 or TRBV6-3 with TRBJ2-5; 7 bases map to TRBD1. From germline, CDR1 is MNHEY and CDR2 SVGEGT. The CDR3 sequence is 14 residues long. Trimming cost V 4 bases and J 1 base; bases outside gene matches: 3. The CDR3 DNA sequence: TGTGCCAGCAGTTTGACAGGGCTCCAAGAGACCCAGTACTTC. Protein sequence: CASSLTGLQETQYF.

The chain recombines TRBV11-2 with TRBJ2-1; D uncertain. V was shortened by 0 bases and J by 6 bases, with 12 bases between the two germline ends. This CDR3 is 15 amino acids long. Looked up from germline, CDR1 is SGHAT and CDR2 is FQNNGV. Here the CDR3 DNA reads TGTGCCAGCAGCTTAGATGATACATTCTCCAATGAGCAGTTCTTC. Translation gives CASSLDDTFSNEQFF.

The gene calls are TRBV5-6 and TRBJ1-2; unclear D gene. Trimming took 2 bases from V and 8 from J, leaving 16 bases between them. This CDR3 spans 14 amino acids. Germline loops: CDR1 SGHDT, CDR2 YYEEEE. DNA for the CDR3: TGTGCCAGCAGCTTAATGGCCTCCAGGAGAGGCTACACCTTC. As protein: CASSLMASRRGYTF.

The chain recombines TRBV20-1 with TRBJ2-1, with 13 bases fitting TRBD2. Trimming at V came to 4 bases and at J to 10 bases, leaving 16 bases not matched to a gene. Germline CDR1 DFQATT, CDR2 SNEGSKA (reference sequence). This CDR3 has 17 amino acids. CDR3 in DNA: TGCAGTGCTACCGGGACTAGCGGGGCTCTGACAAGAGACGAGCAGTTCTTC. Residues: CSATGTSGALTRDEQFF.

This clonotype was seen just once. In nucleotides, the CDR3 is TGTGCCAGTAGTATGGGGTCCAACACAGATACGCAGTATTTT. Translated, it gives CASSMGSNTDTQYF. V and J are TRBV19 and TRBJ2-3; D is ambiguous. Germline CDR1 reads LNHDA; CDR2 reads SQIVND (reference sequence). The CDR3 has 14 amino acids. V shed 3 bases and J shed 2 bases, with 9 bases lying between them.